Listed below are T cell receptor beta chains from one sample, sequenced in a study of cytomegalovirus exposure and HLA in healthy donors. Measured with immunoSEQ multiplex PCR; TCRdb has only the in-frame clones, and not every one. The sample includes 200,000 to 250,000 clones, almost 80% of them seen just once. The sequenced sample was PBMCs. The receptors originated from a man younger than 35 in good health and CMV-seronegative. CDR3s leave out the opening cysteine and the closing phenylalanine or tryptophan.

>TRBJ2-7|TRBV30
AWSVEGGGFNEQY
>TRBJ1-5|TRBV7-2
ASSLVKGNQPQH
>TRBJ1-1|TRBV7-9
SSSLGNRNTEAF
>TRBJ2-7|TRBV5-1
ASGFSDRVVDEQY
>TRBJ2-7|TRBV4-2
ASSQDKGGNSYEQY
>TRBJ1-5|TRBV9
ASSVGGLAYQPQH
>TRBJ1-4|TRBV30
AWKRDSRRDEKLF
>TRBJ1-2|TRBV30
AWGTGNYGYT
>NA|TRBV7-8
ASSLGDSSYEQY
>TRBJ2-2|TRBV7-6
ASSLPVTGKNTGELF
>TRBJ2-7|TRBV30
AWSARQPTYEQY
>TRBJ2-7|TRBV25-1
ASSDEDSSYEQY
>TRBJ2-4|TRBV19
ASSRQGADGIQY
>TRBJ2-3|TRBV7-9
ASSPRTGGHTDTQY
>TRBJ1-5|TRBV28
ASSLQQADQPQH
>TRBJ2-3|TRBV7-2
ASSLRGLATDTQY
>TRBJ1-6|TRBV5-7
ASNPASESSYNSPLH